Listed here is a single T cell receptor (beta chain). These data belong to a study of Ad26.COV2.S vaccination and SARS-CoV-2 variants. The repertoire was sequenced with immunoSEQ multiplex PCR; TCRdb's copy has only in-frame clones and lacks some. The sample shows about 350,000 clones, around 84% of them seen only once. The treatment was: approximately 18 received Ad26.COV2.S at low or high dose, single or two shots; 5 received placebo; per-sample allocation not given. Samples were taken on day 63 after the first vaccine or placebo injection. This Boston cohort included adults aged 18-55 years. CDR1 and CDR2 from the germline V gene are SEHNR and FQNEAQ (reference sequence). With 1 base removed from V and 2 bases from J, the gap between germline ends came to 17 bases. The CDR3 runs to 17 residues.

The sample in question was peripheral blood, obtained in a trial of Ad26.COV2.S vaccine versus placebo. The V call is TRBV7-9, the J call TRBJ1-1, with D maybe TRBD1 (6 bases). This receptor was identified in a person aged 18-60 years who received the Ad26.COV2.S COVID-19 vaccine or a placebo. The CDR3 coding sequence is TGTGCCAGCAGCTTAGGGATGAGACAGGATATCAACACTGAAGCTTTCTTT. Encoded protein: CASSLGMRQDINTEAFF.